A single sample is the source of the 26 T cell receptor beta chains below, sequenced in a study of blood T cell repertoires in COVID-19. Some clones are missing from TCRdb's copy, which holds only in-frame ones; the method was immunoSEQ multiplex PCR. The table has 35,000 to 40,000 clones, over 75% seen once; the top ten hold about two fifths. Input material: peripheral blood. All receptors derive from an elderly man with active or convalescent COVID-19.

This rearrangement joins TRBV5-5 to TRBJ2-2; TRBD1 agrees at 12 bases. Germline V CDR1 and CDR2: SGHKS, YYEKEE (reference sequence). J gave up 5 bases and V 9 bases, and 5 bases lay outside the gene matches. This CDR3 has 14 amino acids. The CDR3 DNA sequence: TGTGCCACCACGGGACAGGGGGCTACCGGGGAGCTGTTTTTT. As protein: CATTGQGATGELFF.

The chain links TRBV4-2 to TRBJ1-2; D possibly corresponds to TRBD1 (6 bases). Trimming left V 3 bases short and J 7 bases short, with 18 bases between. This CDR3 is 15 amino acids long. The V gene's germline CDR1 is LGHNA and CDR2 YNFKEQ. The chain's CDR3 is CASSHGQPQGGGYTF. For the CDR3, the DNA is TGTGCCAGCAGCCACGGACAGCCCCAAGGAGGTGGCTACACCTTC.

This chain uses TRBV27 with TRBJ1-1, with 10 bases aligning to TRBD1. CDR3 size: 15 residues. V lost 5 bases to trimming and J lost 5 bases; unmatched junction nucleotides: 8. Germline lookup yields CDR1 MNHEY and CDR2 SMNVEV (reference sequence). CDR3 loop: CASSPRGQGKTEAFF. The CDR3 DNA sequence: TGTGCCAGCAGTCCCAGGGGACAGGGGAAAACTGAAGCTTTCTTT.

This clone appeared a few times. The chain combines TRBV12-5 with TRBJ1-5; D remains unclear. V lost 1 base and J lost 4, with 5 bases in between. The CDR3 runs to 13 residues. Germline V gene sequence: CDR1 LGHNT, CDR2 FRNRAP. DNA for the CDR3: TGTGCTAGTGGTTTGGGTCTAAATCAGCCCCAGCATTTT. It codes for CASGLGLNQPQHF.

The genes are TRBV28 and TRBJ2-7; 7 bases agree with TRBD2. The ends lost 6 bases at V and 1 base at J; junction bases unmatched: 6. This CDR3 has 14 amino acids. Germline values: CDR1 MDHEN, CDR2 SYDVKM. CDR3 bases: TGTGCCAGCAGGCCCGGGGGGTCTTCCTACGAGCAGTACTTC. It translates to CASRPGGSSYEQYF.

The rearrangement links TRBV28 to TRBJ2-1, with 12 bases matching TRBD2. CDR1 is MDHEN and CDR2 is SYDVKM in the germline V gene. V dropped 5 bases and J dropped 9; count of bases not matched to a gene: 14. The CDR3 extends over 17 amino acids. CDR3 sequence: CASSTLNPSGRVSEQFF. The CDR3 coding sequence is TGTGCCAGCAGTACCCTAAACCCTAGCGGGAGGGTGAGTGAGCAGTTCTTC.

The table lists this clone with a count of one. This chain connects TRBV28 to TRBJ2-7; D unclear. The CDR3 contains 12 residues. V gave up 5 bases and J gave up 1 base, with 6 bases separating them. Germline lookup yields CDR1 MDHEN and CDR2 SYDVKM. CDR3 DNA: TGTGCCAGCAGTCCGACTTCCTACGAGCAGTACTTC. Protein: CASSPTSYEQYF.

The genes are TRBV7-2 and TRBJ2-7; TRBD1 agrees at 11 bases. The germline V gene has CDR1 SGHTA and CDR2 FQGNSA. V lost 2 bases, J lost 0 bases, and 3 bases stayed unmatched. CDR3 length: 16 amino acids. CDR3 residues: CASSLRGTGGSYEQYF. The CDR3 DNA follows: TGTGCCAGCAGCTTAAGGGGGACAGGGGGCTCCTACGAGCAGTACTTC.

In its sample, this clone was seen a few times. The V call is TRBV7-9, the J call TRBJ2-4, with D hard to call. CDR3 length: 14 amino acids. CDR1 SEHNR and CDR2 FQNEAQ come from the germline V gene (reference sequence). Trimming stripped 1 base from V and 7 bases from J, with 11 bases between. CDR3 residues: CASSLVRPENIQYF. The CDR3 DNA reads TGTGCCAGCAGCTTAGTCCGTCCCGAGAACATTCAGTACTTC.

The rearrangement uses TRBV7-9 and TRBJ2-1; D is perhaps TRBD2 (5 bases). Germline CDR1 is SEHNR and CDR2 is FQNEAQ (reference sequence). The V and J ends lost 5 bases and 7 bases respectively, with 12 bases between them. This CDR3 contains 13 residues. CDR3 region: CASSPKRENEQFF. The CDR3 region has the DNA TGTGCCAGCAGCCCAAAGAGGGAAAATGAGCAGTTCTTC.

This chain uses TRBV7-3 with TRBJ2-2; D may be TRBD2 (6 bases). The CDR3 has 15 amino acids. Trimming shortened V by 2 bases and J by 5 bases, and 12 bases separated the two germline ends. Germline CDR1 is SGHTA and CDR2 is FQGTGA. The CDR3 region is CASSLLALGTGELFF. The CDR3 coding sequence is TGTGCCAGCAGCTTACTAGCGTTAGGGACCGGGGAGCTGTTTTTT.

V is TRBV28 and J is TRBJ1-5, with 8 bases matching TRBD1. This CDR3 spans 16 amino acids. V shed 8 bases and J 2 bases; nucleotides not matched to a gene: 11. CDR1 MDHEN and CDR2 SYDVKM come from the germline V gene. The CDR3 coding sequence is TGTGCCAGCCGTATAACGACGGGACAGGGCAATCAGCCCCAGCATTTT. Amino acid sequence: CASRITTGQGNQPQHF.

The J gene is TRBJ1-2, the V gene TRBV13; perhaps TRBD1 as D (5 bases). This CDR3 has 15 amino acids. Germline-derived CDR1 and CDR2 are PRHDT and FYEKMQ (reference sequence). V dropped 3 bases and J dropped 6 bases, with 17 bases sitting between them. The CDR3 DNA follows: TGTGCCAGCAGCTTCCCGACAGTAGGTAGTCATGGCTACACCTTC. It is translated as CASSFPTVGSHGYTF.

This chain links TRBV28 with TRBJ2-7; tentatively, D is TRBD1 (5 bases). The CDR3 is made up of 12 amino acids. Germline V CDR1 and CDR2: MDHEN, SYDVKM. The V end was cut by 7 bases, the J end by 0 bases, with 7 bases between. The CDR3 reads CASIDSSYEQYF. CDR3 DNA sequence: TGTGCCAGCATCGACAGCTCCTACGAGCAGTACTTC.

The chain is built from TRBV6-6 and TRBJ2-7; D gene unclear. The V gene's germline CDR1 is MNHNY and CDR2 SVGAGI (reference sequence). The V end was cut by 6 bases, the J end by 4 bases, with 7 bases between. The CDR3 contains 11 residues. The CDR3 reads CASRSVYEQYF. The CDR3 DNA is TGTGCCAGCAGATCTGTTTACGAGCAGTACTTC.

This clone has a handful of counts. In nucleotides, the CDR3 is TGCGCCAGCAGTGTTTCAGGTTCACATAATTCACCCCTCCACTTT. Encoded protein: CASSVSGSHNSPLHF. The V call is TRBV10-1, the J call TRBJ1-6; D is uncertain. This CDR3 has 15 amino acids. V was cut by 4 bases and J by 5 bases, with 12 bases left in between. Germline V gene sequence: CDR1 WNHNN, CDR2 SYGVQD (reference sequence).

The genes are TRBV6-2 or TRBV6-3 and TRBJ1-4, with unresolved D. The V end was cut by 5 bases, the J end by 7 bases, with 5 bases between. The CDR3 consists of 11 residues. Germline V CDR1 and CDR2: MNHEY, SVGEGT. The DNA of the CDR3 is TGTGCCAGCAGTGTCTTTGAAAAACTGTTTTTT. It yields the protein CASSVFEKLFF.

The chain has TRBV5-1 and TRBJ2-3; the D gene is possibly TRBD2 (6 bases). Per the germline V gene, CDR1 is SGHRS and CDR2 is YFSETQ. Trimming removed 4 bases at V and 5 bases at J, with 20 bases between. The CDR3 is 16 amino acids. The CDR3 protein is CASSLNGGGVQDTQYF. In DNA, the CDR3 is TGCGCCAGCAGCCTCAATGGGGGAGGTGTTCAAGATACGCAGTATTTT. Complete variable domain (other parts from reference TRBV5-1 and TRBJ2-3): KAGVTQTPRYLIKTRGQQVTLSCSPISGHRSVSWYQQTPGQGLQFLFEYFSETQRNKGNFPGRFSGRQFSNSRSEMNVSTLELGDSALYLCASSLNGGGVQDTQYFGPGTRLTVL.

This chain links TRBV4-1 with TRBJ2-4, with 10 bases fitting TRBD2. This CDR3 contains 17 residues. Trimming cost V 1 base and J 1 base; bases outside gene matches: 4. Germline V gene sequence: CDR1 MGHRA, CDR2 YSYEKL. The chain's CDR3 is CASSQGPAGGAKNIQYF. The DNA for the CDR3 is TGCGCCAGCAGCCAAGGGCCAGCGGGGGGGGCCAAAAACATTCAGTACTTC.

The V and J genes are TRBV28 and TRBJ2-1; weak D call: TRBD2 (6 bases). The CDR3 has 15 amino acids. Germline lookup yields CDR1 MDHEN and CDR2 SYDVKM. Trimming removed 3 bases at V and 9 bases at J, with 18 bases between. This CDR3 is CASSFGYGVGGEQFF. In DNA form, the CDR3 reads TGTGCCAGCAGTTTCGGCTATGGGGTCGGGGGTGAGCAGTTCTTC.

The rearrangement joins TRBV7-2 to TRBJ2-3, with TRBD2 matching 15 bases. CDR1 and CDR2 from the germline V gene are SGHTA and FQGNSA. The CDR3 covers 17 residues. J gave up 3 bases and V 5 bases, and 6 bases lay outside the gene matches. This CDR3 is CASSPGLAGGRTDTQYF. CDR3 in DNA: TGTGCCAGCAGCCCAGGACTAGCGGGGGGGCGGACAGATACGCAGTATTTT.

This chain connects TRBV6-5 to TRBJ1-2; D is unresolved. Germline V gene data show CDR1 as MNHEY and CDR2 as SVGAGI. V lost 4 bases and J lost 2, with 14 bases in between. The length of the CDR3 is 15 residues. CDR3 in DNA: TGTGCCAGCAGTTCCCCTAGGACGGGGAACTATGGCTACACCTTC. This sequence encodes CASSSPRTGNYGYTF.

This rearrangement joins TRBV7-9 to TRBJ1-4; D not resolved. This CDR3 has 16 amino acids. Trimming shortened V by 3 bases and J by 3 bases, and 14 bases separated the two germline ends. CDR1 is SEHNR and CDR2 is FQNEAQ in the germline V gene (reference sequence). The CDR3 protein is CASSFSGERSNEKLFF. In DNA form, the CDR3 reads TGTGCCAGCAGCTTCTCTGGGGAGCGGTCTAATGAAAAACTGTTTTTT.

This chain joins TRBV4-2 and TRBJ2-2; TRBD2 matches at 11 bases. V was pared by 0 bases and J by 4 bases, with 7 bases of the junction left unmatched. CDR3 length: 18 residues. Germline assignment: CDR1 LGHNA and CDR2 YNFKEQ. In DNA form, the CDR3 reads TGTGCCAGCAGCCAAGAGGCTAGCGGGGGGTGGAGCACCGGGGAGCTGTTTTTT. It specifies CASSQEASGGWSTGELFF.

CDR3 DNA sequence: TGTGCCAGCAGCGTTTTCACCGGGAACAATGAGCAGTTCTTC. Translating it yields CASSVFTGNNEQFF. V gene TRBV9 combines with J gene TRBJ2-1; tentative D call: TRBD2 (5 bases). Germline-derived CDR1 and CDR2 are SGDLS and YYNGEE. The V and J ends lost 2 bases and 5 bases respectively, with 11 bases between them. The CDR3 runs to 14 residues.

The genes are TRBV6-5 and TRBJ2-3; D may be TRBD1 (6 bases). Germline V CDR1 and CDR2: MNHEY, SVGAGI. V was trimmed by 6 bases and J by 6 bases, leaving 16 bases between them. There are 14 residues in the CDR3. The CDR3 is CASSTGTPHDTQYF. The CDR3 nucleotides are TGTGCCAGCAGCACCGGGACACCCCACGATACGCAGTATTTT.